This entry features one TCR beta chain sequence. This sample was taken from a study of blood T cell repertoires in COVID-19. The CDR3 runs to 18 residues. J gave up 3 bases and V 0 bases, and 8 bases lay outside the gene matches. Germline V CDR1 and CDR2: SGHVS, FQNEAQ. The data were produced by immunoSEQ multiplex PCR, yet TCRdb's version contains in-frame clones alone and is incomplete. The sample includes 200,000 to 300,000 clones, 84% of them seen just once. The rearrangement uses TRBV7-8 and TRBJ2-3; 11 bases are a match to TRBD2. The receptor comes from a man in his fifties or sixties with acute or convalescent COVID-19. Input material: peripheral blood. The CDR3 nucleotides read TGTGCCAGCAGCTTAGCGCGGGTGACTAGCGGGAAAACAGATACGCAGTATTTT. Protein: CASSLARVTSGKTDTQYF.